This T cell receptor beta chain was observed in a study of post-analysis software for immune sequencing data (dated by TCRdb to the mid-2010s). In terms of the full investigation: Relapsing-remitting, secondary progressive and progressive-relapsing multiple sclerosis were recorded as disease courses, and subtype annotation was lacking for some patients. A subset of samples was prepared in parallel using single-end sample barcoding, then pooled and co-amplified after Illumina adapter ligation. The patient repertoires were set against 11 previously published healthy control repertoires from donors whose ages ranged from roughly 6 to 27 years. Results the study describes overall, beyond this receptor: Direct clustering with F measure showed strong co-clustering of samples prepared in the same batch, prompting a batch-effect correction. The control group was slightly older than the multiple sclerosis patient group. Patients showed significantly higher frequencies than controls for roughly five TRBV segments, among them TRBV5-6, TRBV5-1 and TRBV20-1. Compared with controls, multiple sclerosis patients had significantly lower normalized Chao1 diversity, a finding suggesting substantial peripheral T-cell clonal expansion.

Comments on this clonotype: Its antigen remains unidentified. Within one base of it there is no much larger clone, and no base qualities were kept.

CDR1 and CDR2, per the germline V gene (reference sequence), are LGHDT and YNNKEL. Trimming removed 4 bases from V and 5 bases from J; the gene matches leave 11 bases unexplained. The CDR3 holds 17 amino acids from the cysteine to the phenylalanine. Just CDR3 DNA is preserved here, 51 bases in frame from base 1. Libraries were built with PCR. Sequencing was performed on an Illumina HiSeq 2500. To reduce PCR and sequencing biases, unique molecular identifiers were incorporated into the TCR beta cDNA libraries. Approximately 500,000 cDNA molecules were obtained for every 1 to 10 million input T cells, so each molecule roughly corresponded to one T cell. The patient libraries were prepared and sequenced with the same protocol used for the earlier healthy control dataset. Samples belonging to the same batch were prepared together, multiplexed and sequenced on a shared HiSeq lane. The study's processing was this. Raw barcoded reads were processed with MIGEC, and single-read molecular identifier groups were discarded before consensus assembly and CDR3 extraction. Clonotype tables were post-analysed with VDJtools, normalizing diversity by down-sampling all datasets to the smallest sample size. To correct batch-related cross-sample contamination, repertoire overlap clustering matched CDR3 amino acid sequences but not nucleotide sequences. Starting from the raw public reads, TCRdb applied fastp trimming at Q25, assembled clones with MiXCR and retained in-frame beta chains. Rows with one shared CDR3 protein collapse into an entry with the most common genes and DNA. The V and J calls and clone size are TCRdb's, not the authors'. This sample holds about 200,000 distinct CDR3 sequences; 25% to 35% were observed only once. 3.4% of the sample lies in the top ten.

To demonstrate the VDJtools post-analysis software, TCR beta repertoires were profiled from the peripheral blood of about a dozen young patients with multiple sclerosis. The multiple sclerosis patients were children and adolescents between 6 and 15 years of age. The sample comprised blood. The rearrangement combines TRBV3-1 with TRBJ2-1; 10 middle bases align to TRBD2. This TCR derives from a girl aged 2 to 17 with multiple sclerosis. CDR3 loop: CASSPGTGTSDNNEQFF. The DNA sequence reads TGTGCCAGCAGCCCGGGCACCGGGACTAGCGACAACAATGAGCAGTTCTTC.